This T cell receptor beta chain was found in a study of blood T cell repertoires in COVID-19. Overall study: PBMCs, B-cell-depleted T cells, or T cells were the source of the cDNA or gDNA that made up the material.

The study recruited people aged 18 to 89 years across 20 to 30 US areas. What the recovered Cohort 3 donors had was two negative PCRs, clearance, or symptom resolution. Per the authors' pipeline: Reference gene primers were amplified, and this amplification served to estimate nucleated cell counts. Profiled with immunoSEQ multiplex PCR; TCRdb holds only in-frame clones, not every one. Clone size and the V and J calls come from that table; the DNA yielded D and trimming. The sample contains about 380,000 clones, around 89% of which appear only once. CDR3 size: 14 residues. Germline CDR1 MNHEY, CDR2 SVGAGI. J lost 3 bases, V lost 8 bases, and 8 bases had no gene match.

The origin of this receptor is a woman in her late teens or twenties who had recovered from COVID-19. The sequencing sample was made of PBMCs or T cells enriched from blood (not recorded which). V gene TRBV6-5 combines with J gene TRBJ2-7, with TRBD1 identical over 9 bases. Written as DNA, the CDR3 is TGTGCCAGCTATGCGACAGGGGGTAGCTACGAGCAGTACTTC. Amino acids: CASYATGGSYEQYF.